This TCR beta chain comes out of a study of cytomegalovirus exposure and HLA in healthy donors. Background on the study: It was reported in a later analysis that the approximately 120 validation repertoires used the same platform as the approximately 620 first-cohort repertoires. Overall study findings and caveats: Through in vitro validation, a few CMV-associated chains were shown to be specific for CMV antigens. It was 150 or so TCR beta chains that were listed as cytomegalovirus-associated.

Profiling relied on immunoSEQ multiplex PCR, and the TCRdb table lists in-frame clones only, not all of them. The table shows some 160,000 clones, with approximately 90% occurring only once. CDR1 is MDHEN, CDR2 SYDVKM, per germline. V gave up 7 bases and J gave up 2 bases, with 26 bases separating them. CDR3 length: 19 amino acids. As for this clone: The antigen remains unidentified.

The gene calls are TRBV28 and TRBJ1-4; no reliable D call. This TCR derives from a man between 18 and 35 years old in good health and CMV-seronegative. The sample taken for sequencing was PBMCs. CDR3 in amino acids: CASNSVAGWVRGTNEKLFF. The CDR3, as DNA: TGTGCCAGCAACTCGGTAGCGGGGTGGGTTAGAGGGACTAATGAAAAACTGTTTTTT.